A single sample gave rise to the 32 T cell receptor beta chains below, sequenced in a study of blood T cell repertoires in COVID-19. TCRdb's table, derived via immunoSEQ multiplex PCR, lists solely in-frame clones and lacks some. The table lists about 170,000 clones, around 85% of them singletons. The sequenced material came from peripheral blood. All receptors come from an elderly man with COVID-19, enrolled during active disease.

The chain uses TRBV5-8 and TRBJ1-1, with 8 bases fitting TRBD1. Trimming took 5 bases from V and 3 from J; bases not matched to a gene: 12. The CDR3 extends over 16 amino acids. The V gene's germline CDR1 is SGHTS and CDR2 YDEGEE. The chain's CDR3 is CASRKRQGLGDTEAFF. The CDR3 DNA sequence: TGTGCCAGCAGAAAAAGACAGGGGTTGGGAGACACTGAAGCTTTCTTT.

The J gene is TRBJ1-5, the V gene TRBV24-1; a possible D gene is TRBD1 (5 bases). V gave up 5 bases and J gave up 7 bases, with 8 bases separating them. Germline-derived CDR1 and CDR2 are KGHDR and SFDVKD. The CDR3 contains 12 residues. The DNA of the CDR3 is TGTGCCACCAGTGGGAGGGGACAGCCCCAGCATTTT. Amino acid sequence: CATSGRGQPQHF.

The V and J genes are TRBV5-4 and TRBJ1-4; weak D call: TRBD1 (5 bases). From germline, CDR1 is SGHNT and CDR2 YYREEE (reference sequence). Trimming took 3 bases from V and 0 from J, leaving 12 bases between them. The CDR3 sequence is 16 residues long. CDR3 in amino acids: CASSSNPTATNEKLFF. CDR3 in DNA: TGTGCCAGCAGCTCGAACCCGACAGCAACTAATGAAAAACTGTTTTTT.

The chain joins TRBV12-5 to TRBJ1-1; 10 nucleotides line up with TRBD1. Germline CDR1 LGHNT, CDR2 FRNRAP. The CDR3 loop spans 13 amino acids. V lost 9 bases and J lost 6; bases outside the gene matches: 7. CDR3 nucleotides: TGTGCTAGCTGGACAGGGGGATCTGCTGAAGCTTTCTTT. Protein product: CASWTGGSAEAFF.

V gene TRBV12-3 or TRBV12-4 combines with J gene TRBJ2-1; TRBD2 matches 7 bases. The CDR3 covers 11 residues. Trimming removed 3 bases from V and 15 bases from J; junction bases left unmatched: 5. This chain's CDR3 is CASSFAGVRFF. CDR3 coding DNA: TGTGCCAGCAGTTTCGCGGGGGTCCGGTTCTTC.

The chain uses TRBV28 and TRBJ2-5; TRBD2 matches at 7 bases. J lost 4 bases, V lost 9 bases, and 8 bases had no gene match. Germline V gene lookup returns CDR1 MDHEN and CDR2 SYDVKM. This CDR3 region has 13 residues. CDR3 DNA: TGTGCCAGTCTCGGGGGGTCGCGAGAGACCCAGTACTTC. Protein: CASLGGSRETQYF.

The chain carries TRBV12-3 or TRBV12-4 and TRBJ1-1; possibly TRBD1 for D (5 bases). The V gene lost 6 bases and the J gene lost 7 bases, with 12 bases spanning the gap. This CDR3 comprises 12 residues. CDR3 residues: CASSPDTLEAFF. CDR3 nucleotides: TGTGCCAGCAGCCCGGACACGCTTGAAGCTTTCTTT.

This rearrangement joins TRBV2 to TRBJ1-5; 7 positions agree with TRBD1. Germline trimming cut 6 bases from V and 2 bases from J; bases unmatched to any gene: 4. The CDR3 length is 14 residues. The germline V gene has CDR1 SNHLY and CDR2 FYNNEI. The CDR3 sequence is CASRTDRGNQPQHF. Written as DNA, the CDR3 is TGTGCCAGCAGGACCGACAGGGGCAATCAGCCCCAGCATTTT.

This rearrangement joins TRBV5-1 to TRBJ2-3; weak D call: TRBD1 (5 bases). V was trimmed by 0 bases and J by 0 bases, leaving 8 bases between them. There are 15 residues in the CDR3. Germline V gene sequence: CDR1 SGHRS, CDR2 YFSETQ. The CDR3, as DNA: TGCGCCAGCAGCTTGGATCCAGGGAGCACAGATACGCAGTATTTT. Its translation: CASSLDPGSTDTQYF.

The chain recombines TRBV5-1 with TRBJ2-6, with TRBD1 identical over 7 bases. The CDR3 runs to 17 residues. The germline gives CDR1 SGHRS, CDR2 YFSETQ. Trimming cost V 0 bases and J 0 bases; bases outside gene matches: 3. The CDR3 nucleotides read TGCGCCAGCAGCTTGGAGACAGGGAGCTCTGGGGCCAACGTCCTGACTTTC. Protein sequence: CASSLETGSSGANVLTF.

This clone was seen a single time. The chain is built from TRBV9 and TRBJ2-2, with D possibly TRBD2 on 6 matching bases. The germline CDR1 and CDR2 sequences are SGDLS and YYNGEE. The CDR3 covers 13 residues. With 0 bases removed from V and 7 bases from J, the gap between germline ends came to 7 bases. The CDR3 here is CASSVEGGGELFF. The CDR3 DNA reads TGTGCCAGCAGCGTAGAGGGAGGCGGGGAGCTGTTTTTT.

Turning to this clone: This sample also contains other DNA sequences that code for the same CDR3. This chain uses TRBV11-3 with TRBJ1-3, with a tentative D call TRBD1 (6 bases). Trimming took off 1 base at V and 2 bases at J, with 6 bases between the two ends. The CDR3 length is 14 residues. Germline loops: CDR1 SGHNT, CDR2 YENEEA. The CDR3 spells CASSLGTAGNTIYF. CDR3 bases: TGTGCCAGCAGCTTAGGGACAGCTGGAAACACCATATATTTT.

The CDR3, as DNA: TGTGCCATCAGTGACCAGGGTTCCACTGAAGCTTTCTTT. It translates to CAISDQGSTEAFF. The genes are TRBV10-3 and TRBJ1-1, with D possibly TRBD1 on 5 matching bases. V lost 3 bases and J 4 bases, leaving 9 bases between the germline ends. The CDR3 totals 13 residues. Germline CDR1 and CDR2: ENHRY and SYGVKD.

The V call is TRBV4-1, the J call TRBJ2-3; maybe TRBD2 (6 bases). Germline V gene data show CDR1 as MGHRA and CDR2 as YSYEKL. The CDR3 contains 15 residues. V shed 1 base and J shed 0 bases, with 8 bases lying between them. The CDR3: CASSQGRGSTDTQYF. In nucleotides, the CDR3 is TGCGCCAGCAGCCAAGGACGGGGGAGCACAGATACGCAGTATTTT.

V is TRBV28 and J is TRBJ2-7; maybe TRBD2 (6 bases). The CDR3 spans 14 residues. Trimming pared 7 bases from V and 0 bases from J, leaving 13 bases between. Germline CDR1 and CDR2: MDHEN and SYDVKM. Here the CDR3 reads CASKSAGSSYEQYF. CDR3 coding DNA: TGTGCCAGCAAGAGCGCGGGGAGCTCCTACGAGCAGTACTTC.

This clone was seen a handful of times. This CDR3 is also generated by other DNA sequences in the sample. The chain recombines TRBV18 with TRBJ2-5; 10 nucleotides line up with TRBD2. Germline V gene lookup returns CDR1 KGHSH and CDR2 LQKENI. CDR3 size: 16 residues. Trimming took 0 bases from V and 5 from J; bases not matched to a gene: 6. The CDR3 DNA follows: TGTGCCAGCTCACCACCGTCCCAGCGGGGGGGCGAGACCCAGTACTTC. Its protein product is CASSPPSQRGGETQYF. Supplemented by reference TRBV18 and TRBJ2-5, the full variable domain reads NAGVMQNPRHLVRRRGQEARLRCSPMKGHSHVYWYRQLPEEGLKFMVYLQKENIIDESGMPKERFSAEFPKEGPSILRIQQVVRGDSAAYFCASSPPSQRGGETQYFGPGTRLLVL.

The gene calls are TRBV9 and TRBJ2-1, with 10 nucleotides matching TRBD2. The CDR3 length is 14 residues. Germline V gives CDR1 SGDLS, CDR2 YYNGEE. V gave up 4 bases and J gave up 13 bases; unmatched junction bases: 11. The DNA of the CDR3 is TGTGCCAGCAGCAATCAAGAGCGGGGGGGCCGTCAGTTCTTC. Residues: CASSNQERGGRQFF.

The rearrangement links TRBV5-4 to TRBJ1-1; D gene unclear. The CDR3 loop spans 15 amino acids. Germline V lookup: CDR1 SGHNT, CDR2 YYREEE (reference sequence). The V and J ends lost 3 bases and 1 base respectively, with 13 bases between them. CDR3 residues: CASSSPFGANTEAFF. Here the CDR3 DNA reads TGTGCCAGCAGCTCCCCCTTCGGAGCGAACACTGAAGCTTTCTTT.

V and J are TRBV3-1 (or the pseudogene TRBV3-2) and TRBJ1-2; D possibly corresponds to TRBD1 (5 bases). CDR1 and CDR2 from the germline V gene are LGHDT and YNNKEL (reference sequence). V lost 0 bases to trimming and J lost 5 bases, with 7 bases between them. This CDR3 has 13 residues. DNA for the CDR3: TGTGCCAGCAGCCAAGACAGGGCTTATGGCTACACCTTC. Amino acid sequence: CASSQDRAYGYTF.

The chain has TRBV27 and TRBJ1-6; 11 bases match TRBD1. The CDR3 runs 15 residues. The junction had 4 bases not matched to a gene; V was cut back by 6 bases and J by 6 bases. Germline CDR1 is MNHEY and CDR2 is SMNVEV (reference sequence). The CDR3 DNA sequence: TGTGCCAGCAGCTCCGGGACAGGGGGTAATTCACCCCTCCACTTT. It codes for CASSSGTGGNSPLHF.

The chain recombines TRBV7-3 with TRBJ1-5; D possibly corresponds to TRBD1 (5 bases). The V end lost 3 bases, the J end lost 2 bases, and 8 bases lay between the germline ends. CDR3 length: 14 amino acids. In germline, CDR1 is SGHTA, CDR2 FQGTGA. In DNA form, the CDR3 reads TGTGCCAGCAGCTTTGAAGGGGGCAATCAGCCCCAGCATTTT. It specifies CASSFEGGNQPQHF.

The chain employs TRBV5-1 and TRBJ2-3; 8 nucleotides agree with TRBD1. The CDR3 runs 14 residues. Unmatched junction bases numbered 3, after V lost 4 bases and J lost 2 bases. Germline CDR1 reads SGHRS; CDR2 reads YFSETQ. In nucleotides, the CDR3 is TGCGCCAGCAGCCTGGACAGGGCCACAGATACGCAGTATTTT. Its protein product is CASSLDRATDTQYF.

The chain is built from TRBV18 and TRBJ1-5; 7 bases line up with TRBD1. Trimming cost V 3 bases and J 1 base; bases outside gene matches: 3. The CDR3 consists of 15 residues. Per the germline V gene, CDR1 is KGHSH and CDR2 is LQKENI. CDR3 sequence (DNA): TGTGCCAGCTCACCGGGACAGACCAGCAATCAGCCCCAGCATTTT. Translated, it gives CASSPGQTSNQPQHF.

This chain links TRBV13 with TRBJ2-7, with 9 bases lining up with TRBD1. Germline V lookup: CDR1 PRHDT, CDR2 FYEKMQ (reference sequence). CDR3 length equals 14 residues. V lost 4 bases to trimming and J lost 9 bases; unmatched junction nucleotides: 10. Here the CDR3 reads CASSSGDRARAQYF. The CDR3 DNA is TGTGCCAGCAGCTCTGGGGACAGGGCCAGGGCGCAGTACTTC.

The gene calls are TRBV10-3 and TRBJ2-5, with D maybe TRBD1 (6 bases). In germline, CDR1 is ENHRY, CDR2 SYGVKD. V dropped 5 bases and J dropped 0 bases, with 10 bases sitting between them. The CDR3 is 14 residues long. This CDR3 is CAISNRQDQETQYF. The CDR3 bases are TGTGCCATCAGTAACAGACAGGACCAAGAGACCCAGTACTTC.

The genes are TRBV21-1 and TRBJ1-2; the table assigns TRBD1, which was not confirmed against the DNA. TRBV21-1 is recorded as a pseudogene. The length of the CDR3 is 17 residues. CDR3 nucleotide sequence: TGTGCCAGCAGCCCAAATGCCGTGATACAGGGCATAACGGGCTACACCTTC. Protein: CASSPNAVIQGITGYTF.

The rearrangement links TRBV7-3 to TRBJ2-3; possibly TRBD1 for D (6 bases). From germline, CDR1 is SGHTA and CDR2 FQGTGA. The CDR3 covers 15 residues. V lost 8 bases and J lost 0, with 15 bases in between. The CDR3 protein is CASGRGTLSTDTQYF. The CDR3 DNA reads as TGTGCCAGCGGCAGGGGCACGCTGAGCACAGATACGCAGTATTTT. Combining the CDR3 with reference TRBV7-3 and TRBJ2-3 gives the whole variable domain GAGVSQTPSNKVTEKGKYVELRCDPISGHTALYWYRQSLGQGPEFLIYFQGTGAADDSGLPNDRFFAVRPEGSVSTLKIQRTERGDSAVYLCASGRGTLSTDTQYFGPGTRLTVL.

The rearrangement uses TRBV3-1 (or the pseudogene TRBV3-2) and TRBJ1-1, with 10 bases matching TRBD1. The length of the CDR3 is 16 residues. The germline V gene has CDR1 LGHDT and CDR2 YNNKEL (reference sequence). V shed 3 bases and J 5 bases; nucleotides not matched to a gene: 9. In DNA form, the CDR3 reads TGTGCCAGCAGCCATCGAGGACAGGGGGTGCAGACTGAAGCTTTCTTT. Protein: CASSHRGQGVQTEAFF.

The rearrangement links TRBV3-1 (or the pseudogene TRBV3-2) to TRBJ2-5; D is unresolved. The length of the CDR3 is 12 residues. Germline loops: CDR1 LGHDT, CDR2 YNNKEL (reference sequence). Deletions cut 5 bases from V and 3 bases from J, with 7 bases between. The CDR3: CASSLLEETQYF. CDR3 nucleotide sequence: TGTGCCAGCAGCTTACTTGAAGAGACCCAGTACTTC.

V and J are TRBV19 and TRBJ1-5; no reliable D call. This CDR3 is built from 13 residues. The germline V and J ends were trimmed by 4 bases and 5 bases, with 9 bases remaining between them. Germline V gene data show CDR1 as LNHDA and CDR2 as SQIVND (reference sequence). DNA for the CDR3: TGTGCCAGTAGTACCACACAAGATCAGCCCCAGCATTTT. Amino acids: CASSTTQDQPQHF.

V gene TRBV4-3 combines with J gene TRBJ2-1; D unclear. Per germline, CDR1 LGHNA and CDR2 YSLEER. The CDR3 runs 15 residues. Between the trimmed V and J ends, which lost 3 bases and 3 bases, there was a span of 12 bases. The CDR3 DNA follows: TGCGCCAGCAGCCAGGTTCGGTCGTTCTACAATGAGCAGTTCTTC. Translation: CASSQVRSFYNEQFF.

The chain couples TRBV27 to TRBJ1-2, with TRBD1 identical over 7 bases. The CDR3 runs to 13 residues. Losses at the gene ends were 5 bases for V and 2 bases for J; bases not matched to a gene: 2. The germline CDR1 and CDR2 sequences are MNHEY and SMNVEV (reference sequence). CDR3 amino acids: CASSPQGNYGYTF. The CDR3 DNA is TGTGCCAGCAGTCCACAGGGGAACTATGGCTACACCTTC.